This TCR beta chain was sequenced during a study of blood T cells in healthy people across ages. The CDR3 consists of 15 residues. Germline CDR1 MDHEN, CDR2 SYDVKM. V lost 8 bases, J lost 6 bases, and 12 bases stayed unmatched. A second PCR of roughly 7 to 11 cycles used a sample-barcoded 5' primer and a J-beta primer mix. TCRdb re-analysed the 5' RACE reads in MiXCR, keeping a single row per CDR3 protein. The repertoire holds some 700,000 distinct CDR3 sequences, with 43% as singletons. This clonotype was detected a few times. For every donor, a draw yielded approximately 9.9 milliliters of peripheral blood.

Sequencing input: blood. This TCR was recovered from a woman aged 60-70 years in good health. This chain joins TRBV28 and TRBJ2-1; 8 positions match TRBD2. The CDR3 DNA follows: TGTGCCAGCCAATACACGGGACTAGTCGGCAATGAGCAGTTCTTC. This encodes CASQYTGLVGNEQFF.